The source of this T cell receptor (beta chain) is a study of technical replicates of blood from a few donors (dated by TCRdb to between 2016 and 2019). As for this clone: Its cognate antigen has yet to be identified. Per-base qualities were not stored, and no clone one base away is much larger.

The junction shows trimming of 5 bases on V and 10 bases on J, plus 15 bases between the germline ends. The germline V gene gives CDR1 as SGHTA and CDR2 as FQGNSA. The CDR3 runs 13 amino acids, cysteine and phenylalanine included. Here the CDR3 DNA is all that survives: 39 bases in frame from base 1. Library preparation used the immunoSEQ multiplex PCR assay. Not all clones reach the TCRdb copy of this immuneACCESS table, which keeps in-frame sequences only. Checked studies attribute under half of the gap to unresolved V genes and leave the rest unexplained. In this sample the table shows around 100,000 clones, over 85% of which occur a single time. Jointly, the top ten make up about 0.3% of the sample.

The chain uses TRBV7-2 and TRBJ2-1; perhaps TRBD1 is the D gene, with 5 bases matching. The source is a human donor in good health. The sequenced material came from T cells isolated from PBMCs. The nucleotide sequence is TGTGCCAGCAGCATAACAGGTTTTGGCGAGCAGTTCTTC. It encodes CASSITGFGEQFF. With all but the CDR3 taken from the reference TRBV7-2 and TRBJ2-1 genes, the full variable domain is: GAGVSQSPSNKVTEKGKDVELRCDPISGHTALYWYRQSLGQGLEFLIYFQGNSAPDKSGLPSDRFSAERTGGSVSTLTIQRTQQEDSAVYLCASSITGFGEQFFGPGTRLTVL.